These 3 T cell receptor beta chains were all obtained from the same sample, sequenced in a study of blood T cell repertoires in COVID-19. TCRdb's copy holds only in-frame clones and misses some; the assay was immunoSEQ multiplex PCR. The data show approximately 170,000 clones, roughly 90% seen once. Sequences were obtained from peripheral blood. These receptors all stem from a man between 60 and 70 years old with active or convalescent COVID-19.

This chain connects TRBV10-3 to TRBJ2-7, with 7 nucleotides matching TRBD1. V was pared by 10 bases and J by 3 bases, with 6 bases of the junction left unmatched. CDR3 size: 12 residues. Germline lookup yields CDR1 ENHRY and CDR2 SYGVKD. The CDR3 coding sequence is TGTGCCACCGGGACAGAGAACTACGAGCAGTACTTC. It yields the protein CATGTENYEQYF.

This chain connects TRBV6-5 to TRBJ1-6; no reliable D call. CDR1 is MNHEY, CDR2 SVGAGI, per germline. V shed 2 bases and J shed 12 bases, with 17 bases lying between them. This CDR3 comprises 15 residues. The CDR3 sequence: CASSYAGVTGVPLHF. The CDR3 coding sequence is TGTGCCAGCAGTTACGCCGGTGTTACCGGGGTACCCCTCCACTTT.

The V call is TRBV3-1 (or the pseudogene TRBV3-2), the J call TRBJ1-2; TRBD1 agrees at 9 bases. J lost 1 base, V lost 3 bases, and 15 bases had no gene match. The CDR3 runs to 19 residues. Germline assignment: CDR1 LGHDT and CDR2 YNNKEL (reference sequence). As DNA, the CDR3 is TGTGCCAGCAGCCATCTCGCCGGGACAGGGCTCACTCTTAACTATGGCTACACCTTC. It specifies CASSHLAGTGLTLNYGYTF.